The TCR beta chain described here comes from a study of cytomegalovirus exposure and HLA in healthy donors (dated by TCRdb to about 2017). In the study overall: An earlier analysis of roughly 570 of the donors reported about 280 Gb of sequence data and 95 million to 140 million unique TCR beta sequences obtained from roughly 170 million T cells. Approximately 300 gigabases of sequencing data and around 88 million unique TCR sequences made up an early release that covered roughly 670 HLA-typed donors. Among the roughly 400 genotyped donors, around 79% belonged to the genetic ancestry cluster associated with self-reported Caucasian donors. The study aimed to test whether signatures of past pathogen exposure could be identified by cataloging public T cell receptors. The study profiled the T cell repertoires of 500 to 800 subjects by immunosequencing and related them to cytomegalovirus serostatus. A separate validation cohort of 100 to 150 different subjects was used in addition to the 666-subject first cohort. To predict cytomegalovirus infection status, the study combined high-throughput TCR immunosequencing, statistical association of individual TCRs with disease status, and machine learning. A later analysis re-analyzed previously published TCR beta repertoires from roughly 630 donors and added high-resolution HLA genotyping to study TCR occurrence patterns. Rather than drawing on any new phenotypic data, the later analysis identified candidate immune exposures from TCR beta sequences and the way those sequences occurred across donors. An earlier analysis of approximately 630 of the donors applied high-throughput TCR beta sequencing to assess whether each TCR beta V gene segment acted as functional or pseudogenic. Donor age, sex, ethnicity and CMV serostatus were compiled alongside the repertoire data. Genome-wide SNP genotypes for about 65% of the 666 donors were used in a later genetic analysis, which treated that subset as a discovery cohort. All discovery cohort repertoires had been generated using a single sequencing platform. HLA typing included class I and class II loci at four-digit resolution. Typing coverage differed by locus: A, B, C, DRB1 and DQB1 were typed in roughly 629-640 donors, DQA1 in about 500, DPA1 in around 580, and DPB1 in 472. Because of strong linkage in the cohort, four or five DR-DQ haplotypes were treated as single units for association and clustering. On average, around 240,000 unique TCR beta nucleotide sequences were sequenced per donor among more than 350 genotyped donors of the cohort, with roughly 20% of those sequences being non-productive. Study-level results and caveats: Compared with the roughly 600-donor mean, donors in an Asian-associated ancestry cluster had fewer N-insertions in productive TCRs, according to a later genetic analysis. Only TCR beta chains were sequenced in this cohort, and the absence of alpha or paired-chain data limited detectable features. Most TCR sequences were observed very rarely across donors, whereas some public TCRs were present in many individuals. A later analysis found that HLA-associated TCR beta chains were more clonally expanded and had lower generation probabilities than equally common non-associated chains. Specific HLA alleles were associated with over 15,000 TCR beta sequences at a false discovery rate of 0.05 in a later analysis. A total of roughly 160 TCR beta chains were listed by the study as associated with cytomegalovirus. Linkage disequilibrium might explain the correlated functional status among segregating V segments, but an unknown experimental factor could not be excluded. Because HLA typing was missing for some donors at each locus, association tests included only the typed subset. According to a later analysis, most CMV-associated TCR beta chains appeared to be HLA-restricted, and the HLA associations seemed to be driven largely by CMV exposure. Immune exposure information for the cohort was limited to CMV serostatus. In an earlier analysis of about 550 of the donors, most TCR beta V segments were observed in productive rearrangements about 90% or about 30% of the time, broadly matching IMGT annotations. A further reported finding was that TCR beta sequences accurately predicted the HLA-A and HLA-B alleles for most subjects in the first cohort. Cytomegalovirus status was reported to be diagnosed by the classifier with high specificity and sensitivity in both the original and validation cohorts. An association between a missense DCLRE1C variant and V-gene and J-gene trimming of TCR beta chains was found in a later genetic analysis and replicated in an independent cohort. Three of the identified cytomegalovirus-associated TCR beta chains were confirmed in vitro to be specific for cytomegalovirus antigens. When HLA alleles, especially DR and DQ, strongly co-occurred, attributing TCR associations to individual alleles was difficult. A later analysis found that TCR association rates varied across HLA loci, with DRB1 alleles showing the most associated TCRs and HLA-C alleles the fewest. The earlier analysis of about 600 of the donors excluded approximately 15 rarely observed V segments, including chromosome 9 orphons, because counts were too low. In a later analysis, several top co-occurrence clusters were reported to appear linked to parvovirus B19, influenza, CMV and Epstein-Barr virus. According to the authors, the approach could potentially be generalized to other disease states and immunological phenotypes. A cluster of highly shared sequence variants was judged likely to represent a technical artifact of the sequencing pipeline. Sequencing depth was assumed to be roughly uniform across donors in the presence/absence analyses, though that assumption may not hold.

Concerning this clone itself: No cognate antigen has been identified for it. No base qualities exist here, and no much larger clone lies one base off it.

Library generation was performed with the immunoSEQ multiplex PCR assay. For the multiplex PCR, a mixture combining 60 forward primers for TCR Vbeta segments and 13 reverse primers for TCR Jbeta segments was used. Amplification of the CDR3 region of rearranged TCR beta genes was performed with a multiplex PCR assay on genomic DNA. The Illumina HiSeq System was used to sequence the amplified TCR beta libraries as 87-base-pair reads. Per the source publication's procedure: A later analysis counted about 76 million unique TCR beta chains across the 700 or so repertoires, and some 11 million of these chains were shared by at least two donors. Raw reads were error-corrected and collapsed into unique sequences with a nearest-neighbor algorithm that merged closely related sequences to remove PCR and sequencing errors. Alignment of CDR3 sequences to IMGT reference sequences was used to assign V, D and J gene segments. Each retained sequence needed at least a six-nucleotide match to both a V gene segment and a J gene segment. A rearrangement counted as productive if the CDR3 had no stop codons and remained in frame with V and J, and every other rearrangement counted as non-productive. CDR3 was defined according to IMGT convention as the region running from the second conserved V-encoded cysteine to the conserved J-encoded phenylalanine. Sequences without an unambiguous match to a single V gene segment were excluded from the earlier analysis of approximately 560 of the donors. In an earlier analysis of 500 to 750 of the donors, V segments were called functional above 56.7% productive rearrangements and were called segregating when the between-donor standard deviation exceeded 5%. A statistical classification framework was developed to diagnose cytomegalovirus status using the catalog of TCR beta chain sequences. V and J gene assignment, in a later analysis, came from comparing TCR nucleotide sequences with IMGT/GENE-DB human TR gene sequences. The TCRdist pipeline was used in a later analysis to assign CDR3 sequences and most-parsimonious VDJ recombination scenarios. In a later analysis, each TCR beta chain was defined by its CDR3 amino acid sequence together with its V-gene family, and reads without a unique V-gene family were excluded. To address suspected cross-contamination and a sequencing artifact, a later analysis removed a few hundred highly shared, low-generation-probability nucleotide sequences. For each public chain, a later analysis derived a clonal expansion index from normalized ranks of inferred template counts within each repertoire. In a later analysis, generation probabilities were computed with a VDJ recombination model fitted to out-of-frame rearrangements, and the resulting probabilities were checked against IGoR. In a later analysis, hypergeometric tests were used to score TCR-TCR, TCR-HLA and TCR-CMV co-occurrence, with a repertoire-size bias correction applied to TCR pairs. In a later analysis, false discovery rates were estimated by permuting HLA or CMV assignments 20 times. A later analysis grouped co-occurring TCRs with DBSCAN, adding TCRdist sequence similarity when clustering within HLA-allele-positive subsets. Co-occurrence clustering excluded repertoires with fewer than 30,000 or more than 120,000 public chains, plus five with anomalous nucleotide sharing. Drawn from immuneACCESS, this table holds only the in-frame rearrangements with V and J called that TCRdb kept. Clones are partly lost; checked studies trace under half to an unresolved V gene and leave the rest unexplained. The DNA gave D and trimming, while V, J and clone size come from that table. The sample includes about 200,000 clones, with about four fifths observed a single time. About 1.4% of the sample is held by the ten biggest clonotypes.

In total, roughly 670 healthy bone marrow donors made up the cohort. At the time of sampling, all cohort members were nominally healthy, though unrecorded immune exposures were likely present. The donor tested CMV seropositive and was one of the 289 seropositive cohort members. A peripheral blood sample was provided by each donor, and peripheral blood mononuclear cells were used for TCR beta sequencing. Genomic DNA extraction from the blood cell samples was performed with the Qiagen DNeasy Blood Extraction Kit. Material for sequencing was PBMCs. The receptor comes from a girl between 10 and 17 years old in good health and CMV-seropositive.

The CDR3 loop reads CASSYHDRAPYEQYF. The nucleotide sequence is TGTGCCAGCAGTTACCACGACAGGGCCCCCTACGAGCAGTACTTC. Recombination connected TRBV6-5 to TRBJ2-7, and TRBD1 matches 7 of the central bases. The germline V gene specifies MNHEY as CDR1 and SVGAGI as CDR2. V ends up 2 bases short and J 2 bases short, with an unmatched junction base count of 6. The CDR3 has 15 amino acids, counting the end cysteine and phenylalanine. Only the CDR3 part of the read is kept: 45 bases, read in frame from the first base.